These 19 T cell receptor beta chains originate from one sample sequenced in a study of blood T cell repertoires in COVID-19. Data came from immunoSEQ multiplex PCR; TCRdb stores just in-frame clones and leaves some out. Of about 170,000 clones listed, under 90% are singletons. The specimen sequenced was peripheral blood. These receptor sequences come from an elderly woman with acute or convalescent COVID-19.

The chain carries TRBV7-8 and TRBJ2-1; tentative D call: TRBD2 (5 bases). V gave up 1 base and J gave up 4 bases, with 8 bases separating them. This CDR3 spans 14 amino acids. Germline V gene sequence: CDR1 SGHVS, CDR2 FQNEAQ. CDR3: CASSLVGVYNEQFF. The DNA of the CDR3 is TGTGCCAGCAGCTTAGTCGGGGTTTACAATGAGCAGTTCTTC. The full variable domain, with the rest looked up from reference TRBV7-8 and TRBJ2-1, is GAGVSQSPRYKVAKRGQDVALRCDPISGHVSLFWYQQALGQGPEFLTYFQNEAQLDKSGLPSDRFFAERPEGSVSTLKIQRTQQEDSAVYLCASSLVGVYNEQFFGPGTRLTVL.

The chain combines TRBV21-1 with TRBJ2-6; the DNA was not used to check the table's D call, TRBD2. TRBV21-1 is tagged as a pseudogene. This CDR3 is built from 20 residues. The CDR3 sequence is CASSKEPPEGPISGANVLTF. The CDR3 DNA reads TGTGCCAGCAGCAAAGAGCCCCCGGAGGGCCCGATCTCTGGGGCCAACGTCCTGACTTTC.

The V call is TRBV5-1, the J call TRBJ2-6; possibly TRBD2 for D (5 bases). Deletions cut 0 bases from V and 0 bases from J, with 10 bases between. The CDR3 totals 17 residues. Germline CDR1 is SGHRS and CDR2 is YFSETQ. The CDR3 region has the DNA TGCGCCAGCAGCTTGGATGAGGGTAGCTCTGGGGCCAACGTCCTGACTTTC. Translated, it gives CASSLDEGSSGANVLTF. Filled out from reference TRBV5-1 and TRBJ2-6, the complete variable domain reads KAGVTQTPRYLIKTRGQQVTLSCSPISGHRSVSWYQQTPGQGLQFLFEYFSETQRNKGNFPGRFSGRQFSNSRSEMNVSTLELGDSALYLCASSLDEGSSGANVLTFGAGSRLTVL.

The CDR3 DNA sequence: TGTGCCAGCAGGTACGGGACAGGGGCCACCGGGGAGCTGTTTTTT. Its protein product is CASRYGTGATGELFF. The rearrangement links TRBV6-5 to TRBJ2-2; 10 nucleotides line up with TRBD1. Germline CDR1 MNHEY, CDR2 SVGAGI. There are 15 residues in the CDR3. The V segment lost 6 bases and the J segment 4 bases; nucleotides outside the gene matches: 5.

The chain couples TRBV6-5 to TRBJ2-7; D may be TRBD1 (8 bases). Trimming took off 5 bases at V and 1 base at J, with 12 bases between the two ends. Germline V gene lookup returns CDR1 MNHEY and CDR2 SVGAGI. The CDR3 sequence is 14 residues long. The CDR3 region is CASSNRGGSYEQYF. DNA for the CDR3: TGTGCCAGCAGTAACAGGGGGGGATCCTACGAGCAGTACTTC.

This clone occurred once. V is TRBV3-1 (or the pseudogene TRBV3-2) and J is TRBJ2-3; 7 bases match TRBD1. CDR3 length: 14 residues. The ends lost 1 base at V and 7 bases at J; junction bases unmatched: 5. Germline CDR1 LGHDT, CDR2 YNNKEL (reference sequence). The CDR3 DNA reads TGTGCCAGCAGCCAAGGACAGGGCCCGTATACGCAGTATTTT. Translation: CASSQGQGPYTQYF.

The V and J genes are TRBV20-1 and TRBJ2-3; the match to TRBD2 covers 10 bases. Germline V gene lookup returns CDR1 DFQATT and CDR2 SNEGSKA (reference sequence). J was trimmed by 6 bases and V by 3 bases; bases with no gene match: 3. The CDR3 loop spans 13 amino acids. The DNA for the CDR3 is TGCAGTGCTAGTCCTAGCGGGAGCGATACGCAGTATTTT. Translated, it gives CSASPSGSDTQYF.

The CDR3 DNA sequence: TGTGCCAGCAGCGTACAGGGGGGGAAAAACATTCAGTACTTC. Amino acids: CASSVQGGKNIQYF. This chain joins TRBV2 and TRBJ2-4; possible D gene TRBD1, 8 bases. The CDR3 has 14 residues. CDR1 is SNHLY and CDR2 is FYNNEI in the germline V gene. The germline V and J ends were trimmed by 6 bases and 4 bases, with 13 bases remaining between them.

This clone was seen repeatedly, ten times or more. The chain recombines TRBV19 with TRBJ1-2; 9 nucleotides align to TRBD1. Trimming took 3 bases from V and 5 from J; bases not matched to a gene: 7. Germline CDR1 LNHDA, CDR2 SQIVND (reference sequence). The CDR3 spans 15 residues. The CDR3, as DNA: TGTGCCAGTAGTATGGCGGGACAGGGAGGATATGGCTACACCTTC. Protein sequence: CASSMAGQGGYGYTF.

Only one count was recorded for this clone. The chain employs TRBV6-5 and TRBJ1-1; TRBD1 is a possible D gene (6 bases). Deletions cut 5 bases from V and 2 bases from J, with 12 bases between. The length of the CDR3 is 14 residues. Germline V gene sequence: CDR1 MNHEY, CDR2 SVGAGI. CDR3 protein: CASSSMTGNTEAFF. CDR3 bases: TGTGCCAGCAGTAGTATGACAGGAAACACTGAAGCTTTCTTT.

The CDR3 here is CASSLSPGNTEAFF. The CDR3, as DNA: TGTGCCAGCAGCTTATCCCCGGGTAACACTGAAGCTTTCTTT. The V gene is TRBV11-2, the J gene TRBJ1-1; D unclear. V lost 2 bases and J 2 bases, leaving 9 bases between the germline ends. The CDR3 extends over 14 amino acids. In germline, CDR1 is SGHAT, CDR2 FQNNGV. Based on the CDR3 plus reference TRBV11-2 and TRBJ1-1, the full variable domain is EAGVAQSPRYKIIEKRQSVAFWCNPISGHATLYWYQQILGQGPKLLIQFQNNGVVDDSQLPKDRFSAERLKGVDSTLKIQPAKLEDSAVYLCASSLSPGNTEAFFGQGTRLTVV.

The chain has TRBV3-1 (or the pseudogene TRBV3-2) and TRBJ2-7; the match to TRBD2 covers 9 bases. Trimming cost V 6 bases and J 1 base; bases outside gene matches: 7. This CDR3 contains 15 residues. Germline CDR1 is LGHDT and CDR2 is YNNKEL (reference sequence). CDR3 loop: CASSSQRGVSYEQYF. Written as DNA, the CDR3 is TGTGCCAGCAGTTCTCAGCGGGGGGTATCCTACGAGCAGTACTTC.

This chain uses TRBV29-1 with TRBJ1-1; a weak D match, TRBD1 (6 bases). CDR3 length: 16 residues. V was trimmed by 0 bases and J by 4 bases, leaving 18 bases between them. Germline CDR1 SQVTM, CDR2 ANQGSEA. DNA for the CDR3: TGCAGCGTTGAAGATCGGCTAGGGACACCCGGCACTGAAGCTTTCTTT. Its translation is CSVEDRLGTPGTEAFF.

This clone was counted a few times. The chain is built from TRBV3-1 (or the pseudogene TRBV3-2) and TRBJ2-3; TRBD2 might be the D (6 bases). CDR1 is LGHDT, CDR2 YNNKEL, per germline (reference sequence). The CDR3 consists of 18 residues. V lost 0 bases and J 5 bases, leaving 21 bases between the germline ends. This CDR3 reads CASSQDRLKASRGDTQYF. The CDR3, as DNA: TGTGCCAGCAGCCAAGATCGGCTTAAAGCGTCGCGGGGAGATACGCAGTATTTT.

V usage is TRBV18 and J usage is TRBJ1-4; D is ambiguous. V shed 3 bases and J shed 5 bases, with 10 bases lying between them. This CDR3 spans 14 amino acids. Germline CDR1 is KGHSH and CDR2 is LQKENI. CDR3 in DNA: TGTGCCAGCTCACCGGACGGAGGGAATGAAAAACTGTTTTTT. Protein product: CASSPDGGNEKLFF.

V usage is TRBV2 and J usage is TRBJ1-1; D might be TRBD1 (5 bases). This CDR3 is built from 13 residues. V gave up 2 bases and J gave up 3 bases, with 7 bases separating them. The germline gives CDR1 SNHLY, CDR2 FYNNEI. CDR3 sequence reads: CASSESGYTEAFF. The CDR3 nucleotides are TGTGCCAGCAGTGAATCAGGGTACACTGAAGCTTTCTTT.

The chain carries TRBV10-3 and TRBJ2-5; a possible D gene is TRBD2 (6 bases). The CDR3 runs to 13 residues. CDR1 and CDR2 from the germline V gene are ENHRY and SYGVKD. With 10 bases removed from V and 5 bases from J, the gap between germline ends came to 17 bases. CDR3 region: CATMPLRGETQYF. The CDR3 nucleotides are TGTGCCACCATGCCCCTCCGGGGGGAGACCCAGTACTTC.

The V call is TRBV5-1, the J call TRBJ1-5; no firm D call. The CDR3 spans 13 residues. From germline, CDR1 is SGHRS and CDR2 YFSETQ. With 4 bases removed from V and 3 bases from J, the gap between germline ends came to 8 bases. CDR3 sequence (DNA): TGCGCCAGCAGCATCGGGGACAATCAGCCCCAGCATTTT. This sequence encodes CASSIGDNQPQHF.

This clone was found a few times. The chain recombines TRBV4-1 with TRBJ2-5; 8 nucleotides align to TRBD1. The CDR3 spans 15 residues. J gave up 5 bases and V 4 bases, and 9 bases lay outside the gene matches. Germline CDR1 MGHRA, CDR2 YSYEKL. The CDR3 bases are TGCGCCAGCAGCCGCCTAGGACAGGGAATGGAGACCCAGTACTTC. Its translation: CASSRLGQGMETQYF.